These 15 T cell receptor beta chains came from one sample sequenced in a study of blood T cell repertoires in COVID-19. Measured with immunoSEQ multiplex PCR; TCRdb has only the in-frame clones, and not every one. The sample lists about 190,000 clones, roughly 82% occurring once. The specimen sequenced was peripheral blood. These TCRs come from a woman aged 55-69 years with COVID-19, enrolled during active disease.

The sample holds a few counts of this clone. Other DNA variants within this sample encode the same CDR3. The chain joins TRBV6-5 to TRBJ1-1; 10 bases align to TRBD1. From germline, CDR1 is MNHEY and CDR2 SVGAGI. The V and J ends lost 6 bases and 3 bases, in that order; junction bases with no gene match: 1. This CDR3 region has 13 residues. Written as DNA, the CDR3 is TGTGCCAGCAGAGGGACAGGGGACACTGAAGCTTTCTTT. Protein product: CASRGTGDTEAFF.

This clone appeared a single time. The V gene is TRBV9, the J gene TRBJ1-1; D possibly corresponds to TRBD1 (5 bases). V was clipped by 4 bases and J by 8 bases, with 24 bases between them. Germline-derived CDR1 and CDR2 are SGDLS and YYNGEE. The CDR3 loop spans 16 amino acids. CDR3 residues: CASSYLEWAGQGEAFF. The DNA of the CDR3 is TGTGCCAGCAGCTACCTTGAATGGGCGGGGCAGGGAGAAGCTTTCTTT.

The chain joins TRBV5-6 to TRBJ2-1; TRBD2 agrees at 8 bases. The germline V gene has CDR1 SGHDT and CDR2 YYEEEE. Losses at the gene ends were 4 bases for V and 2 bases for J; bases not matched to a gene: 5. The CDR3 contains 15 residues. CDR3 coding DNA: TGTGCCAGCAGCCCAGGGACTAGAACCTACAATGAGCAGTTCTTC. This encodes CASSPGTRTYNEQFF.

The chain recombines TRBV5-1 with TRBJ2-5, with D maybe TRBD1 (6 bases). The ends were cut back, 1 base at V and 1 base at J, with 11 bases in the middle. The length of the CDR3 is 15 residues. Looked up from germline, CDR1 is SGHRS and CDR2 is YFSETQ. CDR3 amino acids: CASSLPDRPQETQYF. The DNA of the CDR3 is TGCGCCAGCAGCTTGCCGGACAGACCCCAAGAGACCCAGTACTTC. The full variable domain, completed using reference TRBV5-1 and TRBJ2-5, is KAGVTQTPRYLIKTRGQQVTLSCSPISGHRSVSWYQQTPGQGLQFLFEYFSETQRNKGNFPGRFSGRQFSNSRSEMNVSTLELGDSALYLCASSLPDRPQETQYFGPGTRLLVL.

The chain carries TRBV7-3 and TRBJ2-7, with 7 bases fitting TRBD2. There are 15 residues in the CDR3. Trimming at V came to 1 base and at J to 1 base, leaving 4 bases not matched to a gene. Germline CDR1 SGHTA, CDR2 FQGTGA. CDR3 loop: CASSLMSGNSYEQYF. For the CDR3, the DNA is TGTGCCAGCAGCTTAATGAGCGGGAATTCCTACGAGCAGTACTTC.

The CDR3 sequence is CASSQEGGLPLVQYF. The DNA for the CDR3 is TGCGCCAGCAGCCAAGAAGGGGGACTACCCCTAGTGCAGTACTTC. The genes are TRBV4-3 and TRBJ2-7; possible D gene TRBD2, 7 bases. The CDR3 is 15 amino acids. CDR1 LGHNA and CDR2 YSLEER come from the germline V gene. V lost 0 bases, J lost 9 bases, and 18 bases lay in between.

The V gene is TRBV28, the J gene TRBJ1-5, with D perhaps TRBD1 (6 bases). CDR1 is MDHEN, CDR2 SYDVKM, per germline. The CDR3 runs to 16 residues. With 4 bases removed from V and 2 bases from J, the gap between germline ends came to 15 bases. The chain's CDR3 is CASSSNRDEGNQPQHF. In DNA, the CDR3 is TGTGCCAGCAGTTCTAACAGGGATGAAGGCAATCAGCCCCAGCATTTT.

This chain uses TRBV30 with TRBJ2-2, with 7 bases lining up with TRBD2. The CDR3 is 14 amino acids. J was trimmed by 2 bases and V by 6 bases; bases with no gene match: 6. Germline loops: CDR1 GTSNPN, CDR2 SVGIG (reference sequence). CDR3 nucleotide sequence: TGTGCCTGCGGTGCGGGAGTTAACACCGGGGAGCTGTTTTTT. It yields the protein CACGAGVNTGELFF.

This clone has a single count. Here the CDR3 DNA reads TGTGCCAGCAGCCGGGGGGGAGAGCAGTACTTC. The encoded protein is CASSRGGEQYF. The V gene is TRBV27, the J gene TRBJ2-7, with 8 bases fitting TRBD2. The length of the CDR3 is 11 residues. CDR1 MNHEY and CDR2 SMNVEV come from the germline V gene (reference sequence). Unmatched junction bases numbered 2, after V lost 6 bases and J lost 7 bases.

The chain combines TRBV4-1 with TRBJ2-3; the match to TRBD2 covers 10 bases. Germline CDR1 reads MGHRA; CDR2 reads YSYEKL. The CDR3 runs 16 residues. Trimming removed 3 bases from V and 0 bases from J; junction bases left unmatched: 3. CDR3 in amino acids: CASSHISGGSTDTQYF. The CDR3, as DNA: TGCGCCAGCAGCCACATTAGCGGGGGGAGCACAGATACGCAGTATTTT.

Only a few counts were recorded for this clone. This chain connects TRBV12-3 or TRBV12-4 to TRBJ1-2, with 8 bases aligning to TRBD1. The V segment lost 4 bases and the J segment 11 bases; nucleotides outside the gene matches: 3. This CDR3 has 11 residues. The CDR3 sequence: CASSSYRGYTF. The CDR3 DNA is TGTGCCAGCAGTTCTTACAGGGGGTACACCTTC.

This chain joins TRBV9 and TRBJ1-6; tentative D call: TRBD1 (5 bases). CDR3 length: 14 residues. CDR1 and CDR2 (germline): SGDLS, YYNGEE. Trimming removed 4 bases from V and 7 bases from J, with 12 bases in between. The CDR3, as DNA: TGTGCCAGCAGCTCTCGGGGGGAAAATTCACCCCTCCACTTT. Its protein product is CASSSRGENSPLHF.

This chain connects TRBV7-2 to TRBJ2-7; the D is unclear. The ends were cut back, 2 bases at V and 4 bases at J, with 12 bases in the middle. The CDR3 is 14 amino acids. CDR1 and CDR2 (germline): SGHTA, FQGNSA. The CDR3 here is CASSLTQVLYEQYF. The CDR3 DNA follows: TGTGCCAGCAGCTTAACCCAGGTCCTTTACGAGCAGTACTTC.

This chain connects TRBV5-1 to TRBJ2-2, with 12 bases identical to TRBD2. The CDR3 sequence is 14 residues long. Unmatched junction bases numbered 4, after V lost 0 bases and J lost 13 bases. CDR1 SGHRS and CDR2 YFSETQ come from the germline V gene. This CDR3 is CASSLELAGGPLFF. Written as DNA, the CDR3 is TGCGCCAGCAGCTTGGAGCTAGCGGGAGGGCCGCTGTTTTTT.

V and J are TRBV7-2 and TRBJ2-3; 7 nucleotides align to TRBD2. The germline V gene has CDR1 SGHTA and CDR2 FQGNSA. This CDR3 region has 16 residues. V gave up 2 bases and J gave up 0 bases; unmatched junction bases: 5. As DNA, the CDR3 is TGTGCCAGCAGCTTACTAGCGGATCTAAGCACAGATACGCAGTATTTT. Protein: CASSLLADLSTDTQYF. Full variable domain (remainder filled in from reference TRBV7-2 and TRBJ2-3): GAGVSQSPSNKVTEKGKDVELRCDPISGHTALYWYRQSLGQGLEFLIYFQGNSAPDKSGLPSDRFSAERTGGSVSTLTIQRTQQEDSAVYLCASSLLADLSTDTQYFGPGTRLTVL.